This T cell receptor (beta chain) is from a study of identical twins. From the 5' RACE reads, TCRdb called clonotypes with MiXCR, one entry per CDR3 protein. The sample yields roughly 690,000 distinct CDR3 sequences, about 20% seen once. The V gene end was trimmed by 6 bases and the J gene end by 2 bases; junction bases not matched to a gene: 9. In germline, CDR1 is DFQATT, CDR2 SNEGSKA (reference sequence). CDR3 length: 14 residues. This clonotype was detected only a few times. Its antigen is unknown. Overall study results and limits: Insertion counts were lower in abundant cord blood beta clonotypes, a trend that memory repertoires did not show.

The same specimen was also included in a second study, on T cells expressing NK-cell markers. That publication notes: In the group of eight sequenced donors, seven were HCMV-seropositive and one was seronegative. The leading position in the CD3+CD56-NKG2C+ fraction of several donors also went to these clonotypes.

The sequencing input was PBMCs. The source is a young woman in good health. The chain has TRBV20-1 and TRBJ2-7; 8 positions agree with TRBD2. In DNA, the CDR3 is TGCAGTGCCCATACGTCCGGGGGGGCCTACGAGCAGTACTTC. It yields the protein CSAHTSGGAYEQYF.